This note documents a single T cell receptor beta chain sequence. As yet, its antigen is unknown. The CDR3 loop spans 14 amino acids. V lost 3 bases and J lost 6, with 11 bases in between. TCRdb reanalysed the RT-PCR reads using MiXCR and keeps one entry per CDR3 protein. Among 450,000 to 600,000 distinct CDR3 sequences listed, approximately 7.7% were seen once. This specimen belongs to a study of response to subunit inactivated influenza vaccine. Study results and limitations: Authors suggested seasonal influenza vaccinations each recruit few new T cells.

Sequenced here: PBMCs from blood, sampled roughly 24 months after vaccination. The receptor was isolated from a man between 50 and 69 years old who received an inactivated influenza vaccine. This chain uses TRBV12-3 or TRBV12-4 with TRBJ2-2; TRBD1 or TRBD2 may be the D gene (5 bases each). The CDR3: CASSLGRLAGELFF. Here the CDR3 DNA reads TGTGCCAGCAGTTTGGGACGGCTGGCCGGGGAGCTGTTTTTT.